This record concerns one T cell receptor (beta chain) sequence. The clone's antigen remains unknown. No base quality information exists; no much larger clone differs at one position. This specimen belongs to a study of T cells in Graves' hyperthyroidism and ophthalmopathy (dated by TCRdb to 2018 to 2020). In the study overall: TCR V-J signatures able to tell the groups apart were searched for in a discovery cohort of 90 to 100 patients, of whom about 40 had Graves' ophthalmopathy and about 60 had stable Graves' hyperthyroidism. Following sampling, methimazole starting at 30 mg daily was given to hyperthyroidism patients, and high-dose intravenous methylprednisolone was given to ophthalmopathy patients. For training and testing, the 100 or so patients in the discovery cohort were randomly divided in a 7:3 ratio. An independent validation cohort of 18 to 20 hyperthyroidism patients and approximately 16 patients who later progressed to ophthalmopathy tested prospective prediction of ophthalmopathy. In addition, the study compared T-cell repertoires in thyroid tissue and in blood from five to seven Graves' hyperthyroidism patients. The paper describes TCR Vbeta CDR3 sequencing of 130 to 150 peripheral blood samples, made up of fewer than 50 ophthalmopathy patients, approximately 73 hyperthyroidism patients and 17 progressor patients. Study-level results and caveats: No statistical method was used to set the sample size in advance, and investigators knew the group allocation. During validation, the model predicted progression to ophthalmopathy a median of roughly six months ahead of onset, with roughly 65% sensitivity and 72.22% specificity. A 13 V-J signature model separated ophthalmopathy from stable hyperthyroidism, with just over 85% sensitivity and 81% to 83% specificity in cross-validation and 80%/75% in testing. Most expanded thyroid clonotypes (frequency above 0.001) were also found in blood, which suggests that blood repertoires may mirror thyroid immune responses.

Any patient with an uncontrolled infection, another autoimmune disease, pregnancy or lactation was excluded. Diagnoses were established on the basis of clinical symptoms, serum thyroxine and TRAb, thyroid ultrasound, and orbital computed tomography. Total RNA was extracted with Trizol reagent, and quality was checked on an Agilent 2100 Bioanalyzer. Amplification of TCR beta CDR3 regions was carried out from RNA transcripts. The TCR CDR3 was subjected to a first round of RT-PCR using the HTBI primer set and the Qiagen OneStep RT-PCR kit. Libraries were constructed in a second round of multiplex PCR, after which size selection and purification were carried out. Paired-end sequencing of the libraries was performed with 100 bp reads on an Illumina HiSeq2000. The authors' pipeline ran thus. SOAPnuke was used to process the raw data, with reads discarded if the reads contained adapters or uncalled bases, had a mean Phred below 15, or lacked an exact constant-primer or identifier match. COPE v1.2.5 was used to merge the high-quality paired reads, and each unique nucleotide sequence was defined as a clonotype. MiTCR v1.1 was used to align clonotypes to the IMGT TRBV, TRBD and TRBJ reference segments. The analysis included only V-J combinations with a frequency above 0.0001, which together covered about 99% of the repertoires. The TCS score was defined as the ratio of F50 (clonal expansion) to E x V (chaos), calculated using BLOSUM62-based TCRdist between CDR3 peptides within each V-J. Welch's t-statistics and random forest reduced several hundred V-J features to 10 to 15, which were used in a naive Bayes classifier (R e1071). The similarity between thyroid and blood repertoires was quantified using the Morisita-Horn index. The public reads were run again by TCRdb, first through fastp at Q25 and then through MiXCR, and only productive beta chains were kept. Each entry is one CDR3 protein sequence, shown with its most common DNA and genes. These V and J calls are TCRdb output, not the study's own analysis. Counted in this sample were 450,000 to 700,000 distinct CDR3 sequences; under 60% of them appeared once. The ten largest clonotypes hold under 20% of the sample.

The sequenced sample was peripheral blood or thyroid tissue (not recorded which). This sequence was found in an adult woman with Graves' disease, either hyperthyroidism or ophthalmopathy (not recorded which).

CDR3 reads: CSVTGGSNYGYTF. The nucleotide sequence is TGCAGCGTTACAGGGGGATCTAACTATGGCTACACCTTC. The V and J segments used are TRBV29-1 and TRBJ1-2; the central 8 bases match TRBD1. Looking up the germline V gene yields CDR1 SQVTM and CDR2 ANQGSEA. Reading from cysteine to phenylalanine, the CDR3 counts 13 amino acids. This entry keeps only the CDR3 DNA: 39 bases, framed from base 1. Clipping removes 5 bases from V and 0 bases from J, with 2 as the unmatched junction base count.